This T cell receptor beta chain was retrieved from a study of human CD8 memory T cell subsets. Study results and caveats: The study found similarly high diversity in stem-like memory and precursor exhausted T cells, unlike effector memory cells. The study sequenced T cell receptor beta chains and no other chains.

As to this clonotype: The antigen is undetermined.

This CDR3 is 13 amino acids long. The V gene's germline CDR1 is MNHEY and CDR2 SVGEGT. CD8+ T cells were isolated by negative magnetic selection. From duplicate vials of roughly 150,000 sorted CD8+ T cells per subset, RNA was isolated. Generation of TCR beta libraries used UMI-labeled 5' RACE. From its re-call of the 5' RACE reads, TCRdb lists each CDR3 protein once, without DNA. This table lists about 5,100 distinct CDR3 sequences. The TCR was taken from a human donor in good health. Sequenced sample: CD8+ T cells from PBMCs. V and J are TRBV6-2 or TRBV6-3 and TRBJ2-7. Here the CDR3 reads CASSYSSLYEQYF.